These 2 T cell receptor beta chains were all obtained from the same sample, sequenced in a study of cytomegalovirus exposure and HLA in healthy donors (TCRdb year 2017). The receptor library was made with the immunoSEQ multiplex PCR assay. A mixture of 60 forward primers for TCR Vbeta segments and 13 reverse primers for TCR Jbeta segments was used in the multiplex PCR. This immuneACCESS table, as held by TCRdb, lists in-frame sequences with V and J called but not all clones. Of the missing ones, under half trace to an unresolved V gene in checked studies; the others have no known cause. This sample lists about 94,000 clones; over 60% were detected once. The ten biggest clones cover around 4.2% of the sample. What was sequenced was PBMCs. The receptors shown here come from a man aged 25 to 40 in good health and CMV-seronegative.

V usage is TRBV5-1 and J usage is TRBJ1-1; 7 bases match TRBD1. The CDR3 extends over 16 amino acids. V shed 2 bases, J shed 0 bases, and the junction held 7 bases outside the gene matches. From germline, CDR1 is SGHRS and CDR2 YFSETQ. The CDR3 region has the DNA TGCGCCAGCAGCTTTGGTAAACAGGGGCTGAACACTGAAGCTTTCTTT. Translated, it gives CASSFGKQGLNTEAFF.

This clone was seen only once. The chain carries TRBV25-1 and TRBJ2-1; TRBD2 is a possible D gene (5 bases). CDR3 length: 13 amino acids. Trimming stripped 7 bases from V and 12 bases from J, with 19 bases between. The germline V gene encodes CDR1 MGHDK and CDR2 SYGVNS. The CDR3 sequence is CASMGLSGLGQFF. For the CDR3, the DNA is TGTGCCAGCATGGGCCTCTCTGGACTTGGGCAGTTCTTC.